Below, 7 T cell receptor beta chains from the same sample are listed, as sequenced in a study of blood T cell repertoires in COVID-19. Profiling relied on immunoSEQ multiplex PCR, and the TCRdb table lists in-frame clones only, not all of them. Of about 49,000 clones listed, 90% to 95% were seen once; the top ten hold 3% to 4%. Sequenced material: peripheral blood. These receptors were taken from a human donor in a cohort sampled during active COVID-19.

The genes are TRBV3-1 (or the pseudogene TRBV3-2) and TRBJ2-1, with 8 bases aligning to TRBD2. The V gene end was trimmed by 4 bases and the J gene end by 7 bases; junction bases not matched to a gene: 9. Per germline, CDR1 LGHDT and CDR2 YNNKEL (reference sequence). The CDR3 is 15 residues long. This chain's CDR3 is CASSRTGGRRNEQFF. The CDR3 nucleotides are TGTGCCAGCAGCCGAACGGGCGGGAGGAGGAATGAGCAGTTCTTC.

The CDR3 nucleotides are TGTGCCAGCAAATACAGGGAAGACTATGGCTACACCTTC. It is translated as CASKYREDYGYTF. The chain carries TRBV12-3 or TRBV12-4 and TRBJ1-2, with D possibly TRBD1 on 6 matching bases. Trimming pared 7 bases from V and 3 bases from J, leaving 12 bases between. The CDR3 extends over 13 amino acids.

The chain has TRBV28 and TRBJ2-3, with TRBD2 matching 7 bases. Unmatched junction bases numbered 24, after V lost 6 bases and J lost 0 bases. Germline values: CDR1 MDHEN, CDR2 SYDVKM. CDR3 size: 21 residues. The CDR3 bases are TGTGCCAGCAGCTTGGGGGAGGGAAAATACGCCCCGTCCTCTAGCACAGATACGCAGTATTTT. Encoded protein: CASSLGEGKYAPSSSTDTQYF.

This CDR3 reads CASSLREDRGFQETQYF. DNA for the CDR3: TGTGCCAGCAGTCTTCGAGAGGACAGGGGGTTCCAAGAGACCCAGTACTTC. J is TRBJ2-5 and V is TRBV25-1; 10 nucleotides align to TRBD1. The CDR3 loop spans 17 amino acids. V shed 5 bases and J 1 base; nucleotides not matched to a gene: 10. Germline V lookup: CDR1 MGHDK, CDR2 SYGVNS.

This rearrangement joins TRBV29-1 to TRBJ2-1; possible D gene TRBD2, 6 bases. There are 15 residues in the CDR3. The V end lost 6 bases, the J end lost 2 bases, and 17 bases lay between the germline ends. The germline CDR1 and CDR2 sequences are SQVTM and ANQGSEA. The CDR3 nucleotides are TGCAGCGTGGTAATGGGACTGTCGACCTACAATGAGCAGTTCTTC. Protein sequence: CSVVMGLSTYNEQFF.

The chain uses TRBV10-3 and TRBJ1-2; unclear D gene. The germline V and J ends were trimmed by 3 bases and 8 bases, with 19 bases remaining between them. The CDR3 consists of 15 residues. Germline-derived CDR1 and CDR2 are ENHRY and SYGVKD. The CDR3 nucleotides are TGTGCCATCAGTGACTTCGACTGGAAGCCGGGAGGCTACACCTTC. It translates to CAISDFDWKPGGYTF.

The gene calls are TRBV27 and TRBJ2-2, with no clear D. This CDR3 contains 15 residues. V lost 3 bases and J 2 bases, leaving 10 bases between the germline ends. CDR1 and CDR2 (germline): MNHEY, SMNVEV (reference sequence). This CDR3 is CASSFRLLNTGELFF. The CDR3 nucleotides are TGTGCCAGCAGTTTCCGTCTTCTAAACACCGGGGAGCTGTTTTTT.